The entry below gives a single TCR beta chain sequence along with its context. It lacks a known antigen. Base qualities are missing; no much larger clone stands one base away. Relative to germline, V is 2 bases shorter and J is 3 bases shorter, with 13 bases between their ends. CDR1 and CDR2 are drawn from the germline V gene: MNHNS, SASEGT. The CDR3 starts with the cysteine, ends with the phenylalanine, and has 15 residues. Only the CDR3 DNA is retained, 45 bases long and in frame from the first base. The receptor library was made with the immunoSEQ multiplex PCR assay. DNA from the CD4+ T cells that had been cultured and isolated underwent TCR beta CDR3 sequencing. From the authors' description of their analysis: The analysis removed non-productive TCR sequences, trimmed reads to the CDR3 region, and retained only CDR3s that were 7 or more amino acids long. The MANAFEST web app was used to identify antigen-specific clonotypes by comparing expansion in peptide wells with expansion in reference cultures. To count as positive, a clone had to show expansion at FDR<0.05 compared with the reference and with all other wells, an odds ratio above 5, and a frequency above 0.1% in two replicate wells. A clonotype was called cross-reactive if it was significantly expanded both in SARS-CoV-2 spike wells and in at least one common cold coronavirus spike condition. CDR3 similarity was assessed by Levenshtein distance with the stringdist R package, and unrooted trees were built with ape in R 3.6.1. The immuneACCESS repertoire file appears here via TCRdb, limited to in-frame rearrangements. These files lack a portion of the clones; in checked studies, under half of the deficit traces to unresolved V genes, and the cause of the others is not known. D and trimming come from the DNA, and the V and J calls and clone size come from that table. This sample has roughly 25,000 clones in its table, and 60% to 85% of those were observed once. Approximately 13% of the sample goes to the ten largest clones.

This sample stems from a study of vaccination effects on CD4 cells after COVID-19 (dated by TCRdb to 2021 to 2024). Background on the whole study: Each participant got two doses of an mRNA SARS-CoV-2 vaccine, either BNT162b2 or mRNA-1273. SARS-CoV-2 spike-specific CD4+ TCR repertoires from before and after mRNA vaccination were compared in COVID-19 convalescent patients and in infection-naive vaccine recipients. The Oncomine TCR Beta short-read assay on an Illumina iSeq 100 was used to sequence cultures from other donors in the study. Altogether, around ten COVID-19 convalescent patients and a handful of SARS-CoV-2-naive healthy vaccine recipients made up the full study. Study-wide findings and limitations: In healthy vaccine recipients, vaccine-induced clones were almost all SARS-CoV-2 mono-reactive, with only 1 of 255 being cross-reactive with common cold coronaviruses. Only a small number of convalescent patients were included, and no early post-infection timepoints were available, which limited the study. Both infection-induced and vaccine-induced clones contracted markedly at late post-vaccination timepoints, which is consistent with waning T cell responses.

In the ViraFEST assay, PBMC were stimulated with viral peptide pools, and antigen-specific CD4+ T cell clonotypes were then identified by expansion using TCR sequencing. After around 10 days of culture, CD4+ T cells were isolated with the EasySep CD4+ T cell isolation kit. Healthy vaccine recipients had no prior SARS-CoV-2 infection, confirmed by negative nucleocapsid antibodies before and after vaccination. Each well held 2 million to 2.5 million PBMC cultured in IMDM containing approximately 5% human AB serum, 10 IU/ml IL-2 and gentamicin, along with approximately 10 ug/ml peptides. On days 3 and 7, half of the culture medium was replaced with fresh IL-2-containing medium. Unless noted otherwise, every peptide stimulation condition was grown in triplicate wells. Using Ficoll-Paque Plus gradient centrifugation, PBMC were separated from whole blood and then either used fresh or cryopreserved at -140C. The overlapping peptide pools covered the spike proteins of SARS-CoV-2 and of the common cold coronaviruses HCoV-NL63, HCoV-OC43 and HCoV-229E. Genomic DNA was extracted from cultured CD4+ T cells with the QIAamp micro DNA kit.

This sequence uses TRBV6-1 and TRBJ1-2; TRBD1 could be the D gene, as 5 bases match. The sequence came from a human donor who received a COVID-19 vaccine. The specimen was CD4+ T cells from PBMCs cultured with HCoV-OC43 spike peptides, collected before COVID-19 vaccination. The sample's cell subset or site, from its label and the paper: HCoV-OC43 spike overlapping peptide pool stimulation. This receptor has the CDR3 CASSEFPGWDYGYTF. The nucleotides read TGTGCCAGCAGTGAATTCCCAGGGTGGGACTATGGCTACACCTTC.